The following is a TCR beta chain sequence with its context. Its cognate antigen is unknown. Trimming cost V 3 bases and J 8 bases, with 18 bases left between them. The CDR3 is 16 amino acids. The germline V gene encodes CDR1 SGDLS and CDR2 YYNGEE. Time point described: baseline, week 1 (first vaccination visit). The treatment here: pre-vaccination baseline after standard-of-care therapy. Each tumor in the donors was a new WHO grade 3 or 4 astrocytoma, IDH1-mutant and ATRX-lost. The table came from immunoSEQ multiplex PCR; TCRdb's copy has only in-frame clones and leaves some out. The repertoire holds more than 50,000 clones, with just over 85% as singletons. This entry belongs to a study of a mutant IDH1 vaccine in newly diagnosed glioma. Notes on the study in general: Apparently, pseudoprogression bore no relation to changes among the top peripheral T cell clonotypes. Overall, 90% to 95% of patients had vaccine-induced immune responses.

The sequence derives from a young man with glioma. The chain couples TRBV9 to TRBJ1-6; D might be TRBD1 (5 bases). Material: PBMCs, obtained from a glioma patient treated with radiotherapy, temozolomide or both. The CDR3 loop is CASSGGAAASYSPLHF. In DNA, the CDR3 is TGTGCCAGCAGCGGCGGGGCGGCGGCTTCGTATTCACCCCTCCACTTT. Full variable domain (outside the CDR3, taken from reference TRBV9 and TRBJ1-6): DSGVTQTPKHLITATGQRVTLRCSPRSGDLSVYWYQQSLDQGLQFLIQYYNGEERAKGNILERFSAQQFPDLHSELNLSSLELGDSALYFCASSGGAAASYSPLHFGNGTRLTVT.